This TCR beta chain derives from a study of T cells after yellow fever vaccination. In TCRdb, the 5' RACE reads were re-called with MiXCR into one record per CDR3 protein. The top ten hold about 15% of the sample, which has hundreds of thousands of distinct CDR3 sequences, 6.2% seen once. Between the trimmed V and J ends, which lost 3 bases and 0 bases, there was a span of 3 bases. Germline CDR1 SGHTA, CDR2 FQGNSA. CDR3 length: 12 residues. This clonotype has at least ten counts. The material was PBMCs, obtained 5 days after the yellow fever booster vaccination. The source of this sequence is a young man who received the YFV17D yellow fever vaccine. This chain connects TRBV7-2 to TRBJ2-7; D not certain. Here the CDR3 DNA reads TGTGCCAGCAGCTTCAGCTCCTACGAGCAGTACTTC. Translated, it gives CASSFSSYEQYF.